This T cell receptor beta chain emerged from a study of T cells in localized non-small cell lung cancer. The CDR3 covers 15 residues. Germline loops: CDR1 MNHNY, CDR2 SVGAGI (reference sequence). The J segment lost 3 bases and the V segment lost 2 bases, leaving 4 bases of the junction unmatched. Libraries were prepared by immunoSEQ multiplex PCR; TCRdb keeps only in-frame clonotypes and omits some of them. The sample lists about 11,000 clones; about 84% were seen once. The TCR comes from a male donor older than 55 with stage I lung adenocarcinoma. This chain links TRBV6-6 with TRBJ1-2, with 9 bases that match TRBD1. Source: peripheral blood, taken before any cancer treatment. The CDR3 spells CASSYTGGADYGYTF. In nucleotides, the CDR3 is TGTGCCAGCAGTTACACAGGGGGCGCGGACTATGGCTACACCTTC.